Sequencing of this TCR beta chain was carried out in a study of cytomegalovirus exposure and HLA in healthy donors. Overall study findings and caveats: According to the study, 180 or so TCR beta chains were cytomegalovirus-associated. A missense DCLRE1C variant was associated with V- and J-gene trimming of TCR beta chains in a later analysis, and an independent cohort replicated the association. In an earlier analysis, in fewer than 700 donors, most V segments appeared productive either ~87% or ~30% of the time. At a 0.05 false discovery rate, a later analysis found 15,000 to 20,000 TCR beta sequences to be associated with HLA alleles.

This clone was observed once. Its antigen is unidentified. The PCR used 60 Vbeta and 13 Jbeta primers. Produced via immunoSEQ multiplex PCR; TCRdb's table is partial and in-frame only. Here the sample spans about 140,000 clones, around three quarters being singletons. This TCR derives from a man aged 25 to 40 in good health and CMV-seronegative. Specimen: PBMCs.

The CDR3 region is CASSGYGRGGKDSNQPQHF. The CDR3 DNA sequence: TGTGCCAGCAGTGGATACGGACGGGGGGGAAAGGATAGCAATCAGCCCCAGCATTTT. This sequence joins TRBV6-1 and TRBJ1-5; tentatively, D is TRBD1 (5 bases). Trimming left V 4 bases short and J 0 bases short, with 22 bases between. The CDR3 consists of 19 residues. Germline CDR1 reads MNHNS; CDR2 reads SASEGT.